The 6 T cell receptor beta chains below all came from one sample that was sequenced in a study of cytomegalovirus exposure and HLA in healthy donors. PCR was performed using 60 Vbeta and 13 Jbeta primers. Sequencing used immunoSEQ multiplex PCR; TCRdb keeps in-frame clones, though not all of them. Its table records 170,000 or so clones. Sample: PBMCs. The receptor set was obtained from a man younger than 40 in good health and CMV-seronegative.

The CDR3 nucleotides read TGTGCCAGCAGCTTAGCCCCCAGGACAGGGGAAGATACCGGGGAGCTGTTTTTT. It encodes CASSLAPRTGEDTGELFF. V is TRBV7-8 and J is TRBJ2-2; 9 bases agree with TRBD1. The CDR3 is 18 amino acids. Trimming cost V 0 bases and J 5 bases; bases outside gene matches: 10. The germline gives CDR1 SGHVS, CDR2 FQNEAQ.

CDR3 loop: CASSPSGPGANVLTF. In nucleotides, the CDR3 is TGTGCCAGCTCACCAAGCGGGCCTGGGGCCAACGTCCTGACTTTC. The chain uses TRBV18 and TRBJ2-6, with TRBD2 as a possible D gene (6 bases). Germline lookup yields CDR1 KGHSH and CDR2 LQKENI. This CDR3 spans 15 amino acids. V was trimmed by 2 bases and J by 2 bases, leaving 7 bases between them.

V gene TRBV19 combines with J gene TRBJ1-2; D may be TRBD1 (5 bases). Germline V gene data show CDR1 as LNHDA and CDR2 as SQIVND (reference sequence). V dropped 10 bases and J dropped 4 bases, with 13 bases sitting between them. This CDR3 has 12 amino acids. CDR3 sequence reads: CATLSRGYGYTF. The CDR3 DNA follows: TGTGCCACCCTTTCTAGGGGCTATGGCTACACCTTC.

This sequence joins TRBV5-5 and TRBJ2-2; 9 bases line up with TRBD1. There are 15 residues in the CDR3. J lost 0 bases, V lost 6 bases, and 3 bases had no gene match. Germline CDR1 is SGHKS and CDR2 is YYEKEE (reference sequence). DNA for the CDR3: TGTGCCAGCATCAGGACAGGGGCGAACACCGGGGAGCTGTTTTTT. This sequence encodes CASIRTGANTGELFF.

Here the CDR3 reads CASSPHIDQPQHF. The CDR3 DNA reads TGTGCCAGCAGTCCACACATTGATCAGCCCCAGCATTTT. This sequence joins TRBV11-2 and TRBJ1-5; the D is unclear. V was cut by 6 bases and J by 5 bases, with 11 bases left in between. The CDR3 spans 13 residues. CDR1 and CDR2 from the germline V gene are SGHAT and FQNNGV.

The chain joins TRBV18 to TRBJ1-1, with D possibly being TRBD1 (5 bases). Germline V gene data show CDR1 as KGHSH and CDR2 as LQKENI. The CDR3 loop spans 15 amino acids. V was cut by 3 bases and J by 1 base, with 12 bases left in between. The DNA of the CDR3 is TGTGCCAGCTCACCGGACAACCCCAGGAACACTGAAGCTTTCTTT. It translates to CASSPDNPRNTEAFF.